This TCR beta chain is from a study of T cell changes during pregnancy in multiple sclerosis. This CDR3 spans 16 amino acids. Germline V gene lookup returns CDR1 KGHSH and CDR2 LQKENI. Trimming removed 1 base from V and 3 bases from J; junction bases left unmatched: 5. This clone was seen more than once but under ten times. Sequencing used immunoSEQ multiplex PCR; TCRdb keeps in-frame clones, though not all of them. In the table there are about 100,000 clones, approximately 90% of which are singletons. The V gene is TRBV18, the J gene TRBJ2-2; 7 bases are shared with TRBD1. This clonotype originated in a female donor with multiple sclerosis, enrolled in a pregnancy study. Material: peripheral blood, obtained after pregnancy. This CDR3 reads CASSPRQGVDTGELFF. The CDR3 DNA reads as TGTGCCAGCTCACCACGCCAGGGGGTGGACACCGGGGAGCTGTTTTTT. Combining the CDR3 with reference TRBV18 and TRBJ2-2 gives the whole variable domain NAGVMQNPRHLVRRRGQEARLRCSPMKGHSHVYWYRQLPEEGLKFMVYLQKENIIDESGMPKERFSAEFPKEGPSILRIQQVVRGDSAAYFCASSPRQGVDTGELFFGEGSRLTVL.